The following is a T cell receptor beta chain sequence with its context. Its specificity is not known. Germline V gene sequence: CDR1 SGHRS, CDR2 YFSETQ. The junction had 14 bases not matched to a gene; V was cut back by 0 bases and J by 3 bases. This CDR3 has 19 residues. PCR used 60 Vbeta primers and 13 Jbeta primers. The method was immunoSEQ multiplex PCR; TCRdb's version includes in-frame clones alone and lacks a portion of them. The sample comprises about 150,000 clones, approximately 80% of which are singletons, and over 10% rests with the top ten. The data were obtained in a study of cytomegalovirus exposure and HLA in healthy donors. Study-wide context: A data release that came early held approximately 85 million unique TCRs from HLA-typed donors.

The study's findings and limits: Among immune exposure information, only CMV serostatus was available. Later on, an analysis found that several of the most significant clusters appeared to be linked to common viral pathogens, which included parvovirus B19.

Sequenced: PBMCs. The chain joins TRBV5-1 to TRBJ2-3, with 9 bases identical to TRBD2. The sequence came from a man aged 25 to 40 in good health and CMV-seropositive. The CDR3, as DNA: TGCGCCAGCAGCTTGGGACGTCCGCTAGCGGGAACGGCTACAGATACGCAGTATTTT. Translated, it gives CASSLGRPLAGTATDTQYF.